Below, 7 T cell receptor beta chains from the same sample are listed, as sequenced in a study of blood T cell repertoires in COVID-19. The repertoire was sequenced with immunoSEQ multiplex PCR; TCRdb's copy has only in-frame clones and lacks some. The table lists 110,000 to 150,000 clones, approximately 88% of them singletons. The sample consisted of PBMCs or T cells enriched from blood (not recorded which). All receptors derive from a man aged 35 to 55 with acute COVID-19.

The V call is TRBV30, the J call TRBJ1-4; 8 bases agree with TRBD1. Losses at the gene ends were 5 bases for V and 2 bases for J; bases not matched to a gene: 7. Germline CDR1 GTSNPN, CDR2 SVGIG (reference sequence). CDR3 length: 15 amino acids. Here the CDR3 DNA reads TGTGCCTGGGCCCCAGGGGGCCACACTAATGAAAAACTGTTTTTT. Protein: CAWAPGGHTNEKLFF.

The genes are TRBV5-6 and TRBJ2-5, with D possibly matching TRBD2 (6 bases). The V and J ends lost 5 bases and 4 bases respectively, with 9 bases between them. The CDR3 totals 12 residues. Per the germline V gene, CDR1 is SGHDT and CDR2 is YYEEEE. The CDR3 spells CASRGGGETQYF. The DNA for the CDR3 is TGTGCCAGCAGGGGGGGAGGAGAGACCCAGTACTTC.

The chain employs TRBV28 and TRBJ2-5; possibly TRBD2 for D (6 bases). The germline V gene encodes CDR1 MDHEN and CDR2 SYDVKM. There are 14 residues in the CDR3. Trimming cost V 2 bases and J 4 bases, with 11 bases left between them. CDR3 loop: CASSLNAGRETQYF. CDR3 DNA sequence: TGTGCCAGCAGTTTAAATGCGGGGCGAGAGACCCAGTACTTC.

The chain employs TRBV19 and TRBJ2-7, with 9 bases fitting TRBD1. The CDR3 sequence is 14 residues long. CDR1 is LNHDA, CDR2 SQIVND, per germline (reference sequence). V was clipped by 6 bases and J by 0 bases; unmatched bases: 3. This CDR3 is CASSPTGGSYEQYF. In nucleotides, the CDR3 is TGTGCCAGTAGCCCGACAGGGGGCTCCTACGAGCAGTACTTC.

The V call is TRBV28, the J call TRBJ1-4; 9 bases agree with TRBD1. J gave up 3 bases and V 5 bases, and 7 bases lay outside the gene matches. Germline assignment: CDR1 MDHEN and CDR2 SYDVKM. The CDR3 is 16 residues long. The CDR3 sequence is CASSPGTGLANEKLFF. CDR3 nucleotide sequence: TGTGCCAGCAGTCCCGGGACAGGGTTGGCTAATGAAAAACTGTTTTTT.

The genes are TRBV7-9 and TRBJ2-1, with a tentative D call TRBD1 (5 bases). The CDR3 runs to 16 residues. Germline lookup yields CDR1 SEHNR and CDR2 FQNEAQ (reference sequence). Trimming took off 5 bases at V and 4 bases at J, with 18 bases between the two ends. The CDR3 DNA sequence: TGTGCCAGCAGCCAGGGTGGGCGGCCAGGTTACAATGAGCAGTTCTTC. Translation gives CASSQGGRPGYNEQFF.

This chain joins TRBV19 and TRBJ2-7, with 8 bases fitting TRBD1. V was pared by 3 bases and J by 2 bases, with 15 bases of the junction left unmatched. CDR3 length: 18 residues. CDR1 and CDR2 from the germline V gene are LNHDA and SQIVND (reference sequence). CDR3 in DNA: TGTGCCAGTAGTATCGCCGGCCCCGCAGGGGGCCTTCCCTACGAGCAGTACTTC. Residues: CASSIAGPAGGLPYEQYF.